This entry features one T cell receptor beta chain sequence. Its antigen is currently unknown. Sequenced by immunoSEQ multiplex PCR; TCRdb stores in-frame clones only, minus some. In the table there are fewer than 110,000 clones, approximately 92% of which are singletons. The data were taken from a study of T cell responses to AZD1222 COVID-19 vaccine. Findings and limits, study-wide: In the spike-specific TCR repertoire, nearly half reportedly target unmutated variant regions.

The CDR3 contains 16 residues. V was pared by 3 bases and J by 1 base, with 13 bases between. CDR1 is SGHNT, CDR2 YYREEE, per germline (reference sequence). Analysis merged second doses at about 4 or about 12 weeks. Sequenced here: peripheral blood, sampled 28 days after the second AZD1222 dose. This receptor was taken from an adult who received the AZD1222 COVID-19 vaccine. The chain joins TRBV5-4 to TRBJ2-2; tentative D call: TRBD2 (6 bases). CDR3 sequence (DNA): TGTGCCAGCAGCTCCGGACGACTAGAGAACACCGGGGAGCTGTTTTTT. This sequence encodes CASSSGRLENTGELFF.